Sequencing of this TCR beta chain was carried out in a study of tumor and adjacent non-tumor tissue in lung cancer. Overall study: Each sample yielded 3.9 million or so productive TCRbeta reads on average.

This CDR3 spans 13 amino acids. The J segment lost 7 bases and the V segment lost 8 bases, leaving 9 bases of the junction unmatched. Germline assignment: CDR1 MDHEN and CDR2 SYDVKM. No cell sorting was done before RNA was extracted from the tissue. General observations from the study: In normal lung, the top 100 clones were significantly more dominant than in tumor.

Three rounds of nested PCR, following a modified ARM-PCR protocol, produced the TCRbeta library. Using its own MiXCR run on the multiplex PCR reads, TCRdb lists one record per CDR3 protein. Of 71,000 or so distinct CDR3 sequences in the sample, roughly 80% were seen once. As to this clonotype: Its specificity is not known.

The TCR was taken from a woman aged 45 to 65 with non-small cell lung cancer. Sequencing input: lung tumor tissue. This rearrangement joins TRBV28 to TRBJ2-7, with TRBD2 identical over 9 bases. The CDR3 region has the DNA TGTGCCAGCGGTCTAGCGGGAAGGAAGGAGCAGTACTTC. Translating it yields CASGLAGRKEQYF.